The 9 T cell receptor beta chains given below trace back to one sample, sequenced in a study of human T cells and chemical hapten exposure. MiXCR was run by TCRdb on the RACE reads, yielding one entry per CDR3 protein. Of 60,000 to 80,000 distinct CDR3 sequences listed, approximately 29% were seen once; the top ten hold 8.9%. Time point defined: patch test 1, 2 weeks after DPC sensitization. Treatment reported: therapeutic diphenylcyclopropenone sensitization with weekly scalp DPC. Sequences were derived from whole blood, sampled in connection with sensitization to the hapten diphenylcyclopropenone (DPC). The source is a man aged 40-50 years with alopecia areata. Some clones in this sample may be carry-over from other donors' samples.

This clonotype was seen a handful of times. The chain employs TRBV5-1 and TRBJ1-2; 9 bases fit TRBD1. The CDR3 sequence is 14 residues long. Germline V gene lookup returns CDR1 SGHRS and CDR2 YFSETQ. V was clipped by 0 bases and J by 4 bases; unmatched bases: 1. CDR3 loop: CASSLADRGYGYTF. The CDR3 DNA reads as TGCGCCAGCAGCTTGGCGGACAGGGGCTATGGCTACACCTTC.

V is TRBV28 and J is TRBJ1-1; D is uncertain. V gave up 7 bases and J gave up 0 bases, with 9 bases separating them. Germline-derived CDR1 and CDR2 are MDHEN and SYDVKM. This CDR3 comprises 13 residues. The CDR3 region is CASTLAVNTEAFF. CDR3 in DNA: TGTGCCAGCACCCTTGCGGTGAACACTGAAGCTTTCTTT.

The rearrangement links TRBV12-3 or TRBV12-4 to TRBJ2-2; D call uncertain. This CDR3 is 14 amino acids long. V was pared by 7 bases and J by 0 bases, with 9 bases between. The CDR3 DNA reads as TGTGCCAGCACCCCCACGTCGAACACCGGGGAGCTGTTTTTT. This sequence encodes CASTPTSNTGELFF.

V usage is TRBV7-2 and J usage is TRBJ2-2; D might be TRBD2 (5 bases). Between the trimmed V and J ends, which lost 5 bases and 5 bases, there was a span of 21 bases. Germline CDR1 SGHTA, CDR2 FQGNSA. This CDR3 has 17 amino acids. DNA of the CDR3: TGTGCCAGCAGCCCCCCCCATGGGCTAGCAATTACCGGGGAGCTGTTTTTT. Translated, it gives CASSPPHGLAITGELFF.

The chain uses TRBV20-1 and TRBJ2-7, with 8 positions matching TRBD1. Trimming took 0 bases from V and 2 from J; bases not matched to a gene: 3. The CDR3 covers 14 residues. Germline V lookup: CDR1 DFQATT, CDR2 SNEGSKA (reference sequence). CDR3 bases: TGCAGTGCTAGAGATAGGACAGGGCCCTACGAGCAGTACTTC. Amino acids: CSARDRTGPYEQYF.

This clonotype was detected a few times. The V call is TRBV4-2, the J call TRBJ2-1; no firm D call. The CDR3 covers 15 residues. Trimming took 5 bases from V and 0 from J, leaving 11 bases between them. In germline, CDR1 is LGHNA, CDR2 YNFKEQ. The CDR3 sequence is CASSRVFSSYNEQFF. As DNA, the CDR3 is TGTGCCAGCAGCAGGGTTTTTAGCTCCTACAATGAGCAGTTCTTC.

This clonotype was detected a few times. This chain joins TRBV12-3 or TRBV12-4 and TRBJ1-6; D is possibly TRBD1 (6 bases). Deletions cut 8 bases from V and 9 bases from J, with 23 bases between. This CDR3 region has 16 residues. CDR3 loop: CASASAAGQKSSPLHF. The CDR3 DNA is TGTGCCAGCGCGTCGGCGGCGGGACAAAAAAGTTCACCCCTCCACTTT.

Only a few counts were recorded for this clonotype. The chain is built from TRBV7-4 and TRBJ1-6; no clear D. This CDR3 comprises 16 residues. Germline values: CDR1 SGHVT, CDR2 SQSDAQ. Trimming shortened V by 7 bases and J by 11 bases, and 24 bases separated the two germline ends. The CDR3 is CASNPQAAGKQTPLHF. DNA for the CDR3: TGTGCCAGCAACCCCCAGGCCGCCGGGAAACAAACACCCCTCCACTTT.

In its sample, this clonotype was seen a few times. The CDR3 protein is CASSQVGGLNGYTF. The CDR3 nucleotides are TGTGCCAGCAGCCAAGTTGGTGGGTTAAATGGCTACACCTTC. The gene calls are TRBV3-1 and TRBJ1-2; D gene ambiguous. The V gene's germline CDR1 is LGHDT and CDR2 YNNKEL (reference sequence). The CDR3 totals 14 residues. V was cut by 1 base and J by 6 bases, with 12 bases left in between.